One sample yielded the 3 T cell receptor beta chains listed below, sequenced in a study of cytomegalovirus exposure and HLA in healthy donors. PCR primers comprised 60 Vbeta and 13 Jbeta primers. The repertoire was sequenced with immunoSEQ multiplex PCR; TCRdb's copy has only in-frame clones and lacks some. The sample has around 71,000 clones. Specimen: PBMCs. The receptors stem from a woman in her twenties or thirties in good health and CMV-seronegative.

This chain uses TRBV27 with TRBJ1-5; D gene ambiguous. CDR3 length: 16 residues. The germline gives CDR1 MNHEY, CDR2 SMNVEV (reference sequence). Trimming removed 2 bases at V and 4 bases at J, with 15 bases between. The CDR3 loop reads CASSLAASGNNQPQHF. In nucleotides, the CDR3 is TGTGCCAGCAGTTTAGCAGCCTCGGGGAATAATCAGCCCCAGCATTTT.

The V gene is TRBV7-8, the J gene TRBJ2-1; 8 bases map to TRBD2. Germline-derived CDR1 and CDR2 are SGHVS and FQNEAQ. The CDR3 runs 15 residues. V was clipped by 2 bases and J by 9 bases; unmatched bases: 9. In nucleotides, the CDR3 is TGTGCCAGCAGCTTATGGGAGACTAGCGACGCTGAGCAGTTCTTC. Protein sequence: CASSLWETSDAEQFF.

This chain uses TRBV11-2 with TRBJ1-2; a possible D gene is TRBD1 (6 bases). Germline assignment: CDR1 SGHAT and CDR2 FQNNGV. V dropped 3 bases and J dropped 7 bases, with 12 bases sitting between them. The CDR3 consists of 13 residues. The CDR3 sequence is CASSFPQGGGYTF. As DNA, the CDR3 is TGTGCCAGCAGCTTCCCACAGGGTGGTGGCTACACCTTC.